This T cell receptor beta chain was retrieved from a study of T cell responses to AZD1222 COVID-19 vaccine. This CDR3 spans 17 amino acids. The germline V gene has CDR1 LNHDA and CDR2 SQIVND (reference sequence). The V segment lost 6 bases and the J segment 1 base; nucleotides outside the gene matches: 10. Study observations and caveats: Receipt of two AZD1222 doses was followed by a rise in Spike-specific TCR breadth and depth.

Generated by immunoSEQ multiplex PCR, the TCRdb table keeps only in-frame clones and is missing some. The sample records more than 150,000 clones, 94% being singletons. To note about this clone: The antigen is undetermined.

Doses given second, at about 4 or about 12 weeks, were pooled. This chain joins TRBV19 and TRBJ2-5; 11 nucleotides line up with TRBD2. The TCR originated in an adult who received the AZD1222 COVID-19 vaccine. The specimen comprised peripheral blood, sampled 28 days after the second AZD1222 dose. CDR3 sequence (DNA): TGTGCCAGTAGCCCGGGTAGCGGGGGGGAACTCCAAGAGACCCAGTACTTC. Its translation: CASSPGSGGELQETQYF. The complete variable domain, with remaining parts taken from reference TRBV19 and TRBJ2-5, reads DGGITQSPKYLFRKEGQNVTLSCEQNLNHDAMYWYRQDPGQGLRLIYYSQIVNDFQKGDIAEGYSVSREKKESFPLTVTSAQKNPTAFYLCASSPGSGGELQETQYFGPGTRLLVL.